The 23 T cell receptor beta chains given below trace back to one sample, sequenced in a study of blood T cell repertoires in COVID-19. The repertoire was sequenced with immunoSEQ multiplex PCR; TCRdb's copy has only in-frame clones and lacks some. Found here are about 240,000 clones, roughly 79% of them singletons; the top ten hold 7.5%. The specimen sequenced was peripheral blood. These TCRs come from an elderly woman with COVID-19, enrolled during active disease.

V usage is TRBV19 and J usage is TRBJ1-4; weak D call: TRBD1 (5 bases). This CDR3 spans 15 amino acids. Germline assignment: CDR1 LNHDA and CDR2 SQIVND (reference sequence). With 5 bases removed from V and 2 bases from J, the gap between germline ends came to 12 bases. The DNA of the CDR3 is TGTGCCAGTAGTTCACGAAAGGGGACTAATGAAAAACTGTTTTTT. Translated, it gives CASSSRKGTNEKLFF. The full variable domain, its missing parts supplied by reference TRBV19 and TRBJ1-4, is DGGITQSPKYLFRKEGQNVTLSCEQNLNHDAMYWYRQDPGQGLRLIYYSQIVNDFQKGDIAEGYSVSREKKESFPLTVTSAQKNPTAFYLCASSSRKGTNEKLFFGSGTQLSVL.

J is TRBJ1-1 and V is TRBV4-1; 10 nucleotides agree with TRBD1. This CDR3 spans 16 amino acids. Germline loops: CDR1 MGHRA, CDR2 YSYEKL. Trimming cost V 1 base and J 4 bases; bases outside gene matches: 6. CDR3 amino acids: CASSQGAGTGATEAFF. DNA for the CDR3: TGCGCCAGCAGCCAAGGAGCCGGGACAGGGGCCACTGAAGCTTTCTTT.

The chain couples TRBV28 to TRBJ2-3, with no clear D. The germline V gene has CDR1 MDHEN and CDR2 SYDVKM. The CDR3 runs to 16 residues. V was cut by 4 bases and J by 0 bases, with 14 bases left in between. The CDR3 reads CASSSPHTASTDTQYF. The CDR3 bases are TGTGCCAGCAGTTCCCCGCATACAGCAAGCACAGATACGCAGTATTTT. The whole variable domain, filled in from reference TRBV28 and TRBJ2-3, reads DVKVTQSSRYLVKRTGEKVFLECVQDMDHENMFWYRQDPGLGLRLIYFSYDVKMKEKGDIPEGYSVSREKKERFSLILESASTNQTSMYLCASSSPHTASTDTQYFGPGTRLTVL.

The gene calls are TRBV2 and TRBJ2-1; D remains unclear. V lost 5 bases to trimming and J lost 0 bases, with 11 bases between them. The germline V gene has CDR1 SNHLY and CDR2 FYNNEI. The length of the CDR3 is 15 residues. Here the CDR3 reads CASSRGRSSYNEQFF. CDR3 nucleotide sequence: TGTGCCAGCAGTAGAGGAAGGAGCTCCTACAATGAGCAGTTCTTC. The full variable domain, its missing parts supplied by reference TRBV2 and TRBJ2-1, is EPEVTQTPSHQVTQMGQEVILRCVPISNHLYFYWYRQILGQKVEFLVSFYNNEISEKSEIFDDQFSVERPDGSNFTLKIRSTKLEDSAMYFCASSRGRSSYNEQFFGPGTRLTVL.

The V call is TRBV30, the J call TRBJ2-7; 10 bases match TRBD1. CDR3 length equals 12 residues. The V and J ends lost 8 bases and 3 bases, in that order; junction bases with no gene match: 4. Per germline, CDR1 GTSNPN and CDR2 SVGIG (reference sequence). CDR3 nucleotides: TGTGCCGGGACAGGGGCAAGCTACGAGCAGTACTTC. Translation gives CAGTGASYEQYF.

V usage is TRBV20-1 and J usage is TRBJ1-2, with 10 bases that match TRBD1. CDR1 and CDR2 (germline): DFQATT, SNEGSKA (reference sequence). CDR3 length: 15 amino acids. After removal of 3 bases from V and 4 bases from J, the junction contained 8 bases not matched to a gene. The CDR3, as DNA: TGCAGTGCTAGTAGGACAGGGGGTCTCCCCTATGGCTACACCTTC. It is translated as CSASRTGGLPYGYTF.

V is TRBV18 and J is TRBJ2-1, with 8 bases identical to TRBD1. The CDR3 has 18 residues. The V gene end was trimmed by 2 bases and the J gene end by 7 bases; junction bases not matched to a gene: 16. Germline-derived CDR1 and CDR2 are KGHSH and LQKENI. Here the CDR3 reads CASSPVPRQGTVRNEQFF. The CDR3 nucleotides read TGTGCCAGCTCACCAGTTCCGAGACAGGGGACAGTAAGGAATGAGCAGTTCTTC. Combining the CDR3 with reference TRBV18 and TRBJ2-1 gives the whole variable domain NAGVMQNPRHLVRRRGQEARLRCSPMKGHSHVYWYRQLPEEGLKFMVYLQKENIIDESGMPKERFSAEFPKEGPSILRIQQVVRGDSAAYFCASSPVPRQGTVRNEQFFGPGTRLTVL.

The V gene is TRBV28, the J gene TRBJ1-5; D not certain. V lost 2 bases and J lost 7, with 6 bases in between. Germline CDR1 MDHEN, CDR2 SYDVKM. The CDR3 is 12 residues long. The CDR3 sequence is CASSLVGQPQHF. In nucleotides, the CDR3 is TGTGCCAGCAGTTTAGTTGGCCAGCCCCAGCATTTT.

CDR3 sequence (DNA): TGTGCCAGCAGCTTAACGTTCGGGGGCGAGCAGTACTTC. Residues: CASSLTFGGEQYF. The chain combines TRBV7-3 with TRBJ2-7; tentatively, D is TRBD2 (6 bases). CDR3 length: 13 amino acids. CDR1 is SGHTA and CDR2 is FQGTGA in the germline V gene. V gave up 0 bases and J gave up 6 bases, with 9 bases separating them.

The chain carries TRBV7-8 and TRBJ2-1; D gene unclear. Germline CDR1 reads SGHVS; CDR2 reads FQNEAQ. Trimming removed 1 base at V and 4 bases at J, with 20 bases between. The CDR3 has 18 amino acids. CDR3 in DNA: TGTGCCAGCAGCTTAGTCTACCACCCCCTCCTCCGTTACAATGAGCAGTTCTTC. Its protein product is CASSLVYHPLLRYNEQFF.

The chain has TRBV11-2 and TRBJ2-5; D possibly corresponds to TRBD1 (6 bases). This CDR3 is built from 15 residues. Looked up from germline, CDR1 is SGHAT and CDR2 is FQNNGV. V lost 0 bases and J lost 5, with 13 bases in between. CDR3 amino acids: CASSLDRGSWETQYF. In nucleotides, the CDR3 is TGTGCCAGCAGCTTAGACAGGGGAAGTTGGGAGACCCAGTACTTC.

The V call is TRBV9, the J call TRBJ1-1; 9 bases align to TRBD1. The CDR3 is 14 amino acids. The junction had 1 base not matched to a gene; V was cut back by 0 bases and J by 4 bases. Germline V lookup: CDR1 SGDLS, CDR2 YYNGEE. The CDR3 reads CASSVGQGVTEAFF. In DNA form, the CDR3 reads TGTGCCAGCAGCGTAGGACAGGGGGTCACTGAAGCTTTCTTT.

The chain has TRBV19 and TRBJ1-1; the match to TRBD1 covers 8 bases. This CDR3 is built from 15 residues. V was clipped by 5 bases and J by 5 bases; unmatched bases: 10. The germline CDR1 and CDR2 sequences are LNHDA and SQIVND (reference sequence). The CDR3 nucleotides are TGTGCCAGTAGTCCCCTCCGGACAGGGAGGACTGAAGCTTTCTTT. Amino acid sequence: CASSPLRTGRTEAFF.

The rearrangement uses TRBV6-2 or TRBV6-3 and TRBJ1-5; 7 bases agree with TRBD1. Germline lookup yields CDR1 MNHEY and CDR2 SVGEGT. V gave up 4 bases and J gave up 4 bases; unmatched junction bases: 7. This CDR3 region has 15 residues. The CDR3 protein is CASSSGQVLNQPQHF. CDR3 nucleotides: TGTGCCAGCAGTTCTGGACAGGTGTTAAATCAGCCCCAGCATTTT.

This clone has just a few counts. V usage is TRBV6-5 and J usage is TRBJ1-1; no firm D call. Germline V CDR1 and CDR2: MNHEY, SVGAGI. V dropped 0 bases and J dropped 8 bases, with 16 bases sitting between them. The CDR3 totals 15 residues. The CDR3 DNA reads as TGTGCCAGCAGTTACTCGCCCCCGAACGGTTTCGAAGCTTTCTTT. This gives the protein CASSYSPPNGFEAFF.

V usage is TRBV30 and J usage is TRBJ1-2, with 7 bases lining up with TRBD1. This CDR3 contains 14 residues. J gave up 2 bases and V 2 bases, and 5 bases lay outside the gene matches. CDR1 and CDR2 from the germline V gene are GTSNPN and SVGIG (reference sequence). CDR3: CAWSQRGQNYGYTF. For the CDR3, the DNA is TGTGCCTGGAGTCAAAGGGGGCAAAACTATGGCTACACCTTC.

V gene TRBV3-1 (or the pseudogene TRBV3-2) combines with J gene TRBJ2-5; 14 bases align to TRBD2. Trimming removed 4 bases from V and 5 bases from J; junction bases left unmatched: 6. This CDR3 has 16 residues. Germline CDR1 reads LGHDT; CDR2 reads YNNKEL (reference sequence). The CDR3 loop is CASSRRTSGRQETQYF. The CDR3 nucleotides read TGTGCCAGCAGCCGCCGGACTAGCGGGAGGCAGGAGACCCAGTACTTC.

The chain employs TRBV7-8 and TRBJ1-1, with TRBD1 matching over 7 bases. Losses at the gene ends were 5 bases for V and 9 bases for J; bases not matched to a gene: 3. CDR3 size: 11 residues. Germline CDR1 is SGHVS and CDR2 is FQNEAQ. For the CDR3, the DNA is TGTGCCAGCAGCCGGGACAGCCAAGCTTTCTTT. It translates to CASSRDSQAFF.

The chain links TRBV4-1 to TRBJ1-2; D gene ambiguous. Germline CDR1 and CDR2: MGHRA and YSYEKL. The V end was cut by 0 bases, the J end by 7 bases, with 15 bases between. The CDR3 is 15 residues long. The CDR3 loop is CASSQDNSWPGGYTF. CDR3 nucleotides: TGCGCCAGCAGCCAAGATAACAGCTGGCCCGGTGGCTACACCTTC.

The chain links TRBV5-6 to TRBJ1-6; D may be TRBD1 (5 bases). Germline V gene sequence: CDR1 SGHDT, CDR2 YYEEEE. V gave up 4 bases and J gave up 8 bases, with 10 bases separating them. This CDR3 is 13 amino acids long. CDR3 bases: TGTGCCAGCAGCGCGGCGGGGGATTCACCCCTCCACTTT. It specifies CASSAAGDSPLHF. Full variable domain (rest looked up from reference TRBV5-6 and TRBJ1-6): DAGVTQSPTHLIKTRGQQVTLRCSPKSGHDTVSWYQQALGQGPQFIFQYYEEEERQRGNFPDRFSGHQFPNYSSELNVNALLLGDSALYLCASSAAGDSPLHFGNGTRLTVT.

The chain's CDR3 is CASSPTGLAGNQPQHF. The DNA of the CDR3 is TGTGCCAGCTCACCGACAGGGCTGGCGGGCAATCAGCCCCAGCATTTT. The gene calls are TRBV18 and TRBJ1-5; TRBD1 matches at 7 bases. The germline V gene has CDR1 KGHSH and CDR2 LQKENI. The CDR3 is 16 amino acids. V lost 3 bases, J lost 2 bases, and 7 bases stayed unmatched.

In its sample, this clone was seen a few times. The gene calls are TRBV7-2 and TRBJ2-1; 9 bases agree with TRBD2. V lost 0 bases to trimming and J lost 5 bases; unmatched junction nucleotides: 2. Germline V CDR1 and CDR2: SGHTA, FQGNSA. The CDR3 is 15 amino acids. The CDR3 region is CASSLASGRHNEQFF. The DNA of the CDR3 is TGTGCCAGCAGCTTAGCTAGCGGGAGACACAATGAGCAGTTCTTC.

A few counts support this clone. This sequence joins TRBV16 and TRBJ2-5; 7 bases agree with TRBD1. Trimming removed 3 bases from V and 5 bases from J; junction bases left unmatched: 6. CDR3 length: 14 residues. Germline CDR1 is KGHSY and CDR2 is FQNENV. The CDR3 region is CASSQNRGLETQYF. The DNA for the CDR3 is TGTGCCAGCAGCCAGAACAGGGGTTTGGAGACCCAGTACTTC.